The rows below give T cell receptor beta chains drawn from one sample of a study of T cells after yellow fever vaccination. MiXCR, run by TCRdb on the 5' RACE reads, gives a single entry per CDR3 protein. The sample yields roughly 320,000 distinct CDR3 sequences, 9.5% to 12% seen once. Sample: CD4+ T cells sorted from PBMCs, taken 45 days after the yellow fever booster vaccination. All receptors come from a man between 18 and 35 years old who received the YFV17D yellow fever vaccine. Each CDR3 is given with its conserved first and last residue. Fields, in order: J gene, CDR3 length, clone size, V gene, CDR3 protein. Clone size is given for some rows only: seen once, a few or many times, or a class if the clone is expanded.

j_gene: TRBJ2-3
len: 14
abundance: -
v_gene: TRBV5-1
CDR3aa: CASSFDRGGDTQYF

j_gene: TRBJ2-5
len: 14
abundance: -
v_gene: TRBV20-1
CDR3aa: CSGPDPQVQETQYF

j_gene: TRBJ1-1
len: 15
abundance: -
v_gene: TRBV6-1
CDR3aa: CASSLRTGGLTEAFF

j_gene: TRBJ2-2
len: 19
abundance: -
v_gene: TRBV4-1
CDR3aa: CASSQEGWSHDPNTGELFF

j_gene: TRBJ2-5
len: 11
abundance: many
v_gene: TRBV7-6
CDR3aa: CASSPRRTQYF

j_gene: TRBJ1-3
len: 13
abundance: few
v_gene: TRBV5-1
CDR3aa: CASSFLSGNTIYF

j_gene: TRBJ2-2
len: 15
abundance: few
v_gene: TRBV12-3/TRBV12-4
CDR3aa: CASSNRQGSAGELFF

j_gene: TRBJ2-3
len: 14
abundance: -
v_gene: TRBV12-5
CDR3aa: CASGLAISTDTQYF

j_gene: TRBJ2-3
len: 14
abundance: -
v_gene: TRBV12-3/TRBV12-4
CDR3aa: CASSSDRGSDTQYF

j_gene: TRBJ2-1
len: 15
abundance: -
v_gene: TRBV9
CDR3aa: CASSVAPSGGNEQFF

j_gene: TRBJ1-6
len: 14
abundance: -
v_gene: TRBV28
CDR3aa: CASGSVGYNSPLHF

j_gene: TRBJ2-3
len: 15
abundance: many
v_gene: TRBV25-1
CDR3aa: CASSDSRGGPDTQYF

j_gene: TRBJ1-4
len: 15
abundance: -
v_gene: TRBV6-6
CDR3aa: CASSTTATTNEKLFF

j_gene: TRBJ2-3
len: 16
abundance: few
v_gene: TRBV28
CDR3aa: CASSPSFGRPTDTQYF

j_gene: TRBJ2-1
len: 15
abundance: few
v_gene: TRBV5-1
CDR3aa: CASSSTGVSYNEQFF

j_gene: TRBJ1-5
len: 14
abundance: many
v_gene: TRBV19
CDR3aa: CASNAGGRNQPQHF

j_gene: TRBJ1-4
len: 15
abundance: many
v_gene: TRBV5-5
CDR3aa: CASSLTAGIYEKLFF

j_gene: TRBJ2-1
len: 15
abundance: many
v_gene: TRBV3-1
CDR3aa: CASSQDLWTSGQQFF

j_gene: TRBJ2-5
len: 14
abundance: few
v_gene: TRBV7-7
CDR3aa: CASSLDGTHAPQYF

j_gene: TRBJ2-1
len: 13
abundance: -
v_gene: TRBV5-4
CDR3aa: CASSLESYNEQFF

j_gene: TRBJ1-4
len: 15
abundance: many
v_gene: TRBV5-1
CDR3aa: CASSLVSESNEKLFF

j_gene: TRBJ1-1
len: 13
abundance: -
v_gene: TRBV11-2
CDR3aa: CASRARVNTEAFF

j_gene: TRBJ1-4
len: 13
abundance: -
v_gene: TRBV4-2
CDR3aa: CASSQDTREKLFF

j_gene: TRBJ2-3
len: 12
abundance: few
v_gene: TRBV12-3/TRBV12-4
CDR3aa: CASSPYPDTQYF

j_gene: TRBJ2-1
len: 11
abundance: -
v_gene: TRBV20-1
CDR3aa: CSAVQVGEQFF

j_gene: TRBJ1-5
len: 14
abundance: many
v_gene: TRBV6-1
CDR3aa: CASSGDRGLQPQHF

j_gene: TRBJ1-1
len: 15
abundance: few
v_gene: TRBV15
CDR3aa: CATSRDLVRVAEAFF

j_gene: TRBJ2-3
len: 16
abundance: few
v_gene: TRBV4-3
CDR3aa: CASSQRGGGGADTQYF

j_gene: TRBJ2-7
len: 14
abundance: -
v_gene: TRBV6-6
CDR3aa: CASSYMTGPYEQYF

j_gene: TRBJ2-1
len: 14
abundance: few
v_gene: TRBV19
CDR3aa: CASSMEWRAIEQFF

j_gene: TRBJ2-7
len: 13
abundance: -
v_gene: TRBV20-1
CDR3aa: CSARGSAYNEQYF

j_gene: TRBJ2-5
len: 15
abundance: few
v_gene: TRBV6-1
CDR3aa: CASSELGQFQETQYF

j_gene: TRBJ2-3
len: 14
abundance: many
v_gene: TRBV7-2
CDR3aa: CASSLGGGLDTQYF

j_gene: TRBJ2-3
len: 13
abundance: many
v_gene: TRBV5-6
CDR3aa: CASTSGVADTQYF

j_gene: TRBJ2-5
len: 15
abundance: -
v_gene: TRBV18
CDR3aa: CASSPASGIQETQYF

j_gene: TRBJ2-3
len: 15
abundance: few
v_gene: TRBV10-3
CDR3aa: CAITSLAGGPGTQYF

j_gene: TRBJ1-2
len: 14
abundance: many
v_gene: TRBV7-2
CDR3aa: CASSFGSPNYGYTF

j_gene: TRBJ2-1
len: 14
abundance: -
v_gene: TRBV3-1
CDR3aa: CASSRASSYNEQFF

j_gene: TRBJ2-2
len: 17
abundance: -
v_gene: TRBV11-2
CDR3aa: CASSSSGTSAGTGELFF

j_gene: TRBJ2-1
len: 15
abundance: -
v_gene: TRBV18
CDR3aa: CASSLTSGGDNEQFF

j_gene: TRBJ1-1
len: 13
abundance: -
v_gene: TRBV6-2/TRBV6-3
CDR3aa: CASSKGFRTEAFF

j_gene: TRBJ1-2
len: 13
abundance: -
v_gene: TRBV7-8
CDR3aa: CASTRDRSYGYTF

j_gene: TRBJ2-3
len: 17
abundance: many
v_gene: TRBV7-2
CDR3aa: CASSLSGGADSTDTQYF

j_gene: TRBJ2-1
len: 12
abundance: few
v_gene: TRBV7-2
CDR3aa: CASSFVGNEQFF

j_gene: TRBJ2-6
len: 16
abundance: few
v_gene: TRBV19
CDR3aa: CASSRDRAKGANVLTF